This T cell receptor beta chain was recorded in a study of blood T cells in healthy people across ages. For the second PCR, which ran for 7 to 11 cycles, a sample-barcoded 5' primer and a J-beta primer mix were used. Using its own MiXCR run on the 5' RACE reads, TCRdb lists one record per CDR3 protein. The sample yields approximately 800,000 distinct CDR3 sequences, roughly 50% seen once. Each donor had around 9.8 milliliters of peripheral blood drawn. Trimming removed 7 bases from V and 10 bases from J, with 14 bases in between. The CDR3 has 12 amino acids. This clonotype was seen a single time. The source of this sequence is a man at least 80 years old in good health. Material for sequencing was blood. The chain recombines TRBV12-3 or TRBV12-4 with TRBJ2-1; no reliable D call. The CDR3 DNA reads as TGTGCCAGCACCCCTCGGTCAAAGGAGCAGTTCTTC. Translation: CASTPRSKEQFF.